This T cell receptor (beta chain) was observed in a study of blood T cell repertoires in COVID-19. Study-wide background: The origin of the acute and convalescent COVID-19 samples was the United States, Italy and Spain.

This CDR3 spans 16 amino acids. V shed 3 bases and J 7 bases; nucleotides not matched to a gene: 12. Germline V gives CDR1 SGHKS, CDR2 YYEKEE (reference sequence). Produced via immunoSEQ multiplex PCR; TCRdb's table is partial and in-frame only. The data show roughly 180,000 clones, approximately 85% seen once. This sequence originates from a man at least 80 years old with COVID-19, enrolled during active disease. This chain connects TRBV5-5 to TRBJ2-1; 8 bases align to TRBD1. Sequenced: peripheral blood. This CDR3 is CASSSVAGQGYNEQFF. CDR3 nucleotide sequence: TGTGCCAGCAGCTCTGTAGCAGGACAGGGATATAATGAGCAGTTCTTC.